This T cell receptor beta chain was observed in a study of shared clonotypes between healthy human individuals. Broader study findings: The study drew on few donors, limiting represented genetic and exposure-history diversity. Clonotype sharing among donors, it was expected, would be affected by sequencing depth.

With respect to this clone: What it binds is not known.

This CDR3 comprises 15 residues. Germline-derived CDR1 and CDR2 are MNHNY and SVGAGI (reference sequence). V gave up 4 bases and J gave up 9 bases; unmatched junction bases: 9. Each of the donors was a healthy adult who was HIV-negative and had not had a recent acute infection or vaccination. Profiled with immunoSEQ multiplex PCR; TCRdb holds only in-frame clones, not every one. The sample has 2 million to 2.5 million clones; approximately 90% are singletons. Specimen: naive CD4+ T cells from PBMCs. Regarding subset: CD45RA+ positively selected. This chain joins TRBV6-6 and TRBJ2-5; 12 bases line up with TRBD2. This clonotype originated in a man younger than 35 in good health. Some clones in this sample may be carry-over from other donors' samples. The chain's CDR3 is CASSSEPSGRAPQYF. DNA for the CDR3: TGTGCCAGCAGTTCCGAACCTAGCGGGAGGGCCCCCCAGTACTTC.